The 3 T cell receptor beta chains below come from one sample, sequenced in a study of T cell repertoires in ileal Crohn's disease. TCRdb keeps only in-frame clones here, not all; method: immunoSEQ multiplex PCR. The table lists thousands of clones, more than 65% of them singletons. The specimen was ileal tissue. The receptors here all came from an adult with Crohn's disease.

The chain links TRBV15 to TRBJ2-7, with D possibly matching TRBD1 (5 bases). Germline CDR1 reads LNHNV; CDR2 reads YYDKDF (reference sequence). The CDR3 length is 14 residues. Trimming cost V 0 bases and J 6 bases, with 12 bases left between them. The CDR3 bases are TGTGCCACCAGCAGAGATTTGTTGGGGCCCGAGCAGTACTTC. Translation: CATSRDLLGPEQYF. The full variable domain, rest sourced from reference TRBV15 and TRBJ2-7, is DAMVIQNPRYQVTQFGKPVTLSCSQTLNHNVMYWYQQKSSQAPKLLFHYYDKDFNNEADTPDNFQSRRPNTSFCFLDIRSPGLGDTAMYLCATSRDLLGPEQYFGPGTRLTVT.

The chain is built from TRBV5-5 and TRBJ2-5; 7 nucleotides line up with TRBD2. This CDR3 comprises 13 residues. CDR1 and CDR2 from the germline V gene are SGHKS and YYEKEE (reference sequence). J lost 1 base, V lost 4 bases, and 1 base had no gene match. CDR3 DNA sequence: TGTGCCAGCAGCCCGGGGGGCCAAGAGACCCAGTACTTC. Its protein is CASSPGGQETQYF. The full variable domain, its missing parts supplied by reference TRBV5-5 and TRBJ2-5, is DAGVTQSPTHLIKTRGQQVTLRCSPISGHKSVSWYQQVLGQGPQFIFQYYEKEERGRGNFPDRFSARQFPNYSSELNVNALLLGDSALYLCASSPGGQETQYFGPGTRLLVL.

The chain joins TRBV21-1 to TRBJ2-5; the table gives TRBD2 as D, unverified against the DNA. The end of the DNA is better explained by TRBJ2-7, so the J call may be wrong. TRBV21-1 corresponds to a pseudogene. This CDR3 contains 16 residues. This CDR3 is CASSKMMSLASYEQYF. In DNA form, the CDR3 reads TGTGCCAGCAGCAAAATGATGAGTCTAGCCTCCTACGAGCAGTACTTC.